The count of the clone carrying this T cell receptor beta chain is one. The data are from a study of blood T cell repertoires in COVID-19. On the study more broadly: Sample material is recorded as cDNA or gDNA derived from T cells, B-cell-depleted T cells, or PBMCs.

Produced via immunoSEQ multiplex PCR; TCRdb's table is partial and in-frame only. The top ten clones hold over 2% of a sample with some 160,000 clones, 88% of them seen once. The CDR3 runs 16 residues. J was trimmed by 3 bases and V by 3 bases; bases with no gene match: 6. Germline loops: CDR1 SGHVS, CDR2 FNYEAQ. The chain carries TRBV7-6 and TRBJ1-4, with 8 bases aligning to TRBD1. Sequenced: peripheral blood. This clonotype was obtained from a man between 45 and 60 years old who had recovered from COVID-19. The CDR3 region is CASSLNRGIANEKLFF. CDR3 sequence (DNA): TGTGCCAGCAGCTTGAACAGGGGGATAGCTAATGAAAAACTGTTTTTT.